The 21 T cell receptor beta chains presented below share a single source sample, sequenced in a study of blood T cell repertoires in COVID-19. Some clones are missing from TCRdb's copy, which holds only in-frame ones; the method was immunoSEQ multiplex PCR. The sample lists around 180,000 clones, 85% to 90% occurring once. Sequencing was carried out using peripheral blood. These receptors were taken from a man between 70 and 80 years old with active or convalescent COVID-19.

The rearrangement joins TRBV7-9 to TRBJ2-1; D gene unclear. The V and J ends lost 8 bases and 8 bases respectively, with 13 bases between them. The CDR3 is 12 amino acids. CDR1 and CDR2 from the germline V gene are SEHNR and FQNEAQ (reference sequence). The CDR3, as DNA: TGTGCCAGCGACTTAGTAAGCGATGAGCAGTTCTTC. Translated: CASDLVSDEQFF.

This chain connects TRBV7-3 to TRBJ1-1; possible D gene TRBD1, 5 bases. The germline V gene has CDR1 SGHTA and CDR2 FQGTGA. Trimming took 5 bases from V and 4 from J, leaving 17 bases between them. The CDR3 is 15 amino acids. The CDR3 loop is CASSPWRGCRTEAFF. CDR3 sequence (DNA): TGTGCCAGCAGCCCGTGGCGGGGGTGTCGCACTGAAGCTTTCTTT.

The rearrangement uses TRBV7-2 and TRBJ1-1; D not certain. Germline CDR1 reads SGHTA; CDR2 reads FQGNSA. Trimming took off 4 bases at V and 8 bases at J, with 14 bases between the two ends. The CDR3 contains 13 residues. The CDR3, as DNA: TGTGCCAGCAGCTCCGCCGGGGTTTGGGAAGCTTTCTTT. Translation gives CASSSAGVWEAFF. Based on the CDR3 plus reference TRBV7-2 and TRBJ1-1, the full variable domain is GAGVSQSPSNKVTEKGKDVELRCDPISGHTALYWYRQSLGQGLEFLIYFQGNSAPDKSGLPSDRFSAERTGGSVSTLTIQRTQQEDSAVYLCASSSAGVWEAFFGQGTRLTVV.

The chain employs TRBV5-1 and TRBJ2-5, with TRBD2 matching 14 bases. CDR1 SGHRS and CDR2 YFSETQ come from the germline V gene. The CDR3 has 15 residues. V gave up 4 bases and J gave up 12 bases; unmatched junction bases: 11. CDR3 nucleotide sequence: TGCGCCAGCAGCATAGGACTAGCGGGAGGCGAGAGGGAGTACTTC. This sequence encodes CASSIGLAGGEREYF.

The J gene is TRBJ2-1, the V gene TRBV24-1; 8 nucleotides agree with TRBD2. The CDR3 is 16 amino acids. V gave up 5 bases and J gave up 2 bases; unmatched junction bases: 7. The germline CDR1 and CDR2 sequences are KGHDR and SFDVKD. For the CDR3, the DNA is TGTGCCACCAGTGGTCTGACTAGCGCAACCTACAATGAGCAGTTCTTC. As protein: CATSGLTSATYNEQFF.

The CDR3 here is CATSEGPVMSQHF. The CDR3 DNA follows: TGTGCCACCAGCGAGGGCCCCGTGATGTCCCAGCATTTT. The chain links TRBV24-1 to TRBJ1-5; the D is unclear. There are 13 residues in the CDR3. V shed 7 bases and J shed 11 bases, with 17 bases lying between them. Germline CDR1 KGHDR, CDR2 SFDVKD.

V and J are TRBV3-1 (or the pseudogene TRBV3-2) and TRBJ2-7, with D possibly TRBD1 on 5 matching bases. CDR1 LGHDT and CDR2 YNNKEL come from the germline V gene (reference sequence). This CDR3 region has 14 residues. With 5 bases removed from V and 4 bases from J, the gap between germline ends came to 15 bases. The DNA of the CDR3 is TGTGCCAGCAGCACCCGGGCCTCAGGGTACGAGCAGTACTTC. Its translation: CASSTRASGYEQYF.

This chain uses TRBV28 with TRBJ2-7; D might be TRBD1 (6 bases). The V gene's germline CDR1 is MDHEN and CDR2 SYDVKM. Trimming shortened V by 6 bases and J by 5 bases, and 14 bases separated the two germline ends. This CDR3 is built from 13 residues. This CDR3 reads CASRLQGDHEQYF. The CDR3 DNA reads TGTGCCAGCAGATTACAGGGTGACCACGAGCAGTACTTC.

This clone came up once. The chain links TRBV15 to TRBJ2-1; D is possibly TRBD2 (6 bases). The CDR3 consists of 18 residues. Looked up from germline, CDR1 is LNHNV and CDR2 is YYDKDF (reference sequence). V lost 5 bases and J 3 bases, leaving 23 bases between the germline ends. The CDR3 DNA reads TGTGCCACCAGCCTAAACCCCCCCAAAGCGGACTACTACAATGAGCAGTTCTTC. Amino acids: CATSLNPPKADYYNEQFF.

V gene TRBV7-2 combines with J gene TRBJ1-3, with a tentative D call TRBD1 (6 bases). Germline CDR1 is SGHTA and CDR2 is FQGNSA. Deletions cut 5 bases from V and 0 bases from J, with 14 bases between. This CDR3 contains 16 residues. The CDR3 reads CASSPHRVSSGNTIYF. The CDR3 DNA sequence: TGTGCCAGCAGCCCCCACAGGGTTAGCTCTGGAAACACCATATATTTT.

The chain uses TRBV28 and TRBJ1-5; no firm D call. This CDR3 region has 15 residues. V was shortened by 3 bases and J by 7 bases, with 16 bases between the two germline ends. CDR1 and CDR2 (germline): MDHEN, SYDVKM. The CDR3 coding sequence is TGTGCCAGCAGTTTGGCGGGAGCCGGATCCCAGCCCCAGCATTTT. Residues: CASSLAGAGSQPQHF.

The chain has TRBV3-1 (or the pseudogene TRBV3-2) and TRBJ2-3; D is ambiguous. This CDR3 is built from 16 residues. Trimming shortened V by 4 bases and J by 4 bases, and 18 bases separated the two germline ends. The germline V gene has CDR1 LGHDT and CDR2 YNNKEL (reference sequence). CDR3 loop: CASSPGSSPTADTQYF. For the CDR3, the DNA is TGTGCCAGCAGCCCAGGCAGTTCGCCGACGGCAGATACGCAGTATTTT.

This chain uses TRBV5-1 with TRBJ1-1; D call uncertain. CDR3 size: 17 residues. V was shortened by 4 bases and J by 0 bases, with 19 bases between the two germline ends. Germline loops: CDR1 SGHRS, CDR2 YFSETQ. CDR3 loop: CASSPSAGSLLNTEAFF. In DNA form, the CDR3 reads TGCGCCAGCAGCCCCTCGGCGGGATCCTTATTGAACACTGAAGCTTTCTTT. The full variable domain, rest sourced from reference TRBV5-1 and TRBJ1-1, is KAGVTQTPRYLIKTRGQQVTLSCSPISGHRSVSWYQQTPGQGLQFLFEYFSETQRNKGNFPGRFSGRQFSNSRSEMNVSTLELGDSALYLCASSPSAGSLLNTEAFFGQGTRLTVV.

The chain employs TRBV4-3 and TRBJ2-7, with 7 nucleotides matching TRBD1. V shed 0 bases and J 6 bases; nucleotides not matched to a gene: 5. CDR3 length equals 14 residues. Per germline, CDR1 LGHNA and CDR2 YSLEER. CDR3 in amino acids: CASSQDWTGLEQYF. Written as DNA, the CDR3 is TGCGCCAGCAGCCAAGATTGGACAGGACTCGAGCAGTACTTC.

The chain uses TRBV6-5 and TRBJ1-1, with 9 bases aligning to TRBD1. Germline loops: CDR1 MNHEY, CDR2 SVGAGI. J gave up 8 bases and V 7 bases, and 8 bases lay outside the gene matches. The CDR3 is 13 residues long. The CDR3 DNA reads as TGTGCCAGCACCGTACCGGGACAGGGAGAAGCTTTCTTT. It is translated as CASTVPGQGEAFF.

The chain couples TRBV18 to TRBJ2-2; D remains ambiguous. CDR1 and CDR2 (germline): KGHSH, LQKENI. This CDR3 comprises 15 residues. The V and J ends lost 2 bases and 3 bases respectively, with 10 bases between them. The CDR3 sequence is CASSPVEADTGELFF. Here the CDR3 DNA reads TGTGCCAGCTCACCAGTCGAGGCGGACACCGGGGAGCTGTTTTTT.

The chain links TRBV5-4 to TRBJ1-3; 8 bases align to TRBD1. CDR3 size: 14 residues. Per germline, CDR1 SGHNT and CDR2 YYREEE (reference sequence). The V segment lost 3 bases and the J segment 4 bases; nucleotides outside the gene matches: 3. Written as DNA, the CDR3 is TGTGCCAGCAGCTCTCGGACAGGGGGAAACACCATATATTTT. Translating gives CASSSRTGGNTIYF. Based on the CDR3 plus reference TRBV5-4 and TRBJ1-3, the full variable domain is ETGVTQSPTHLIKTRGQQVTLRCSSQSGHNTVSWYQQALGQGPQFIFQYYREEENGRGNFPPRFSGLQFPNYSSELNVNALELDDSALYLCASSSRTGGNTIYFGEGSWLTVV.

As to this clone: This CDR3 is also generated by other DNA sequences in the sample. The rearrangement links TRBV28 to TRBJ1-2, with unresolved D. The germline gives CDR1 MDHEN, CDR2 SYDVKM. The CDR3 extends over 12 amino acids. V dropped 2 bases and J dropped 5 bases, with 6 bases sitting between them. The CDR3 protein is CASSLGPYGYTF. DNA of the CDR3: TGTGCCAGCAGTTTAGGGCCATATGGCTACACCTTC.

The DNA of the CDR3 is TGTGCCAGCAGCGGACAGGGAAATCAGCCCCAGCATTTT. Its translation is CASSGQGNQPQHF. The chain links TRBV9 to TRBJ1-5; 7 nucleotides agree with TRBD1. Germline-derived CDR1 and CDR2 are SGDLS and YYNGEE. The CDR3 extends over 13 amino acids. The trim removed 3 bases at V and 4 bases at J, leaving 1 base unmatched.

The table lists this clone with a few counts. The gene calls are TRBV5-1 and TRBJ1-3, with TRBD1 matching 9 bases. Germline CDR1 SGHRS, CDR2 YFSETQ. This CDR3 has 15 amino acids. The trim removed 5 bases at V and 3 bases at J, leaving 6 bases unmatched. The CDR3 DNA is TGCGCCAGCAGGGGACAGGGCTTATTTGGAAACACCATATATTTT. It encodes CASRGQGLFGNTIYF. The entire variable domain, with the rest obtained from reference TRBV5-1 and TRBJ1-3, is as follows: KAGVTQTPRYLIKTRGQQVTLSCSPISGHRSVSWYQQTPGQGLQFLFEYFSETQRNKGNFPGRFSGRQFSNSRSEMNVSTLELGDSALYLCASRGQGLFGNTIYFGEGSWLTVV.

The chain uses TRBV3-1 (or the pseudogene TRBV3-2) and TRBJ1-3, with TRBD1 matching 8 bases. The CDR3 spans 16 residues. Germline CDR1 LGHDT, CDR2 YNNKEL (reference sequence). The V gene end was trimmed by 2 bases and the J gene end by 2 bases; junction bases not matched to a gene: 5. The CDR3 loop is CASSQRGQGAGNTIYF. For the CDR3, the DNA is TGTGCCAGCAGCCAACGAGGACAGGGAGCTGGAAACACCATATATTTT.